These T cell receptor beta chains were read from a single sample in a study of blood T cell repertoires in COVID-19. Some clones are missing from TCRdb's copy, which holds only in-frame ones; the method was immunoSEQ multiplex PCR. The sample lists tens of thousands of clones; around 90% were seen once. The specimen was peripheral blood. The source is a woman in her forties or fifties in a cohort sampled during active COVID-19. Both conserved end residues are part of each CDR3. A D gene is named only where the DNA matches it firmly. For some rows the clone size is stated as once, few or many, or as a class when expanded; others skip it.

clone_size,j_call,d_call,v_call,cdr3_aa,cdr3_nt
NA,TRBJ2-1,NA,TRBV11-2,CASSLDGQMGGNEQFF,TGTGCCAGCAGCTTAGATGGCCAGATGGGGGGCAATGAGCAGTTCTTC
NA,TRBJ1-5,NA,TRBV30,CAWSRDTDQPQHF,TGTGCCTGGAGTCGCGACACGGATCAGCCCCAGCATTTT
NA,TRBJ2-1,TRBD2,TRBV27,CASSLRLAGEGNEQFF,TGTGCCAGCAGTTTAAGACTAGCGGGAGAAGGCAATGAGCAGTTCTTC
NA,TRBJ1-2,TRBD1,TRBV5-1,CASSSARGTGVIYGYTF,TGCGCCAGCAGCTCAGCTAGGGGTACAGGGGTTATCTATGGCTACACCTTC
NA,TRBJ1-1,NA,TRBV3-1/TRBV3-2,CASTFQGGTEAFF,TGTGCCAGCACGTTCCAGGGCGGCACTGAAGCTTTCTTT
NA,TRBJ1-2,TRBD1,TRBV9,CASSGTGGGGYTF,TGTGCCAGCAGCGGCACAGGGGGCGGGGGCTACACCTTC
NA,TRBJ2-1,TRBD2,TRBV27,CASSLVAGGYNEQFF,TGTGCCAGCAGTTTGGTAGCGGGAGGTTACAATGAGCAGTTCTTC
NA,TRBJ2-7,TRBD1,TRBV10-2,CASSVDRAEVDYEQYF,TGCGCCAGCAGTGTTGACAGGGCGGAGGTCGACTACGAGCAGTACTTC
once,TRBJ2-4,TRBD2,TRBV5-1,CASSLVLGTSGTNIQYF,TGCGCCAGCAGCTTGGTTCTTGGGACTAGCGGGACCAACATTCAGTACTTC
NA,TRBJ1-6,TRBD1,TRBV30,CAWSLPGQGGYNSPLHF,TGTGCCTGGAGCCTCCCCGGACAGGGAGGATATAATTCACCCCTCCACTTT
NA,TRBJ1-4,TRBD1,TRBV15,CATSRGQGNEKLFF,TGTGCCACCAGCAGAGGACAGGGTAATGAAAAACTGTTTTTT
NA,TRBJ2-7,TRBD2,TRBV18,CASSPGLAGVDEQYF,TGTGCCAGCTCACCGGGACTAGCGGGAGTTGACGAGCAGTACTTC
NA,TRBJ2-6,NA,TRBV4-1,CASSQERDSGANVLTF,TGCGCCAGCAGCCAAGAAAGAGACTCTGGGGCCAACGTCCTGACTTTC
NA,TRBJ1-2,TRBD1,TRBV28,CASSLGGQVNYGYTF,TGTGCCAGCAGTTTAGGGGGACAGGTTAACTATGGCTACACCTTC
NA,TRBJ1-1,TRBD1,TRBV11-1,CASSLADRANTEAFF,TGTGCCAGCAGCTTAGCGGACAGGGCGAACACTGAAGCTTTCTTT
few,TRBJ2-3,NA,TRBV5-6,CASSSLRETSTDTQYF,TGTGCCAGCAGCTCCCTCCGCGAGACTAGCACAGATACGCAGTATTTT
NA,TRBJ1-1,NA,TRBV6-4,CASSETENTEAFF,TGTGCCAGCAGTGAAACAGAGAACACTGAAGCTTTCTTT
NA,TRBJ2-5,TRBD2,TRBV6-6,CASSYGRAETQYF,TGTGCCAGCAGTTACGGGAGGGCGGAGACCCAGTACTTC
NA,TRBJ1-1,NA,TRBV7-3,CASSLSSGMRTEAFF,TGTGCCAGCAGCTTGTCATCAGGGATGAGAACTGAAGCTTTCTTT
once,TRBJ1-4,NA,TRBV28,CASSLQGGREKLFF,TGTGCCAGCAGTTTACAGGGTGGTAGGGAAAAACTGTTTTTT
few,TRBJ1-5,NA,TRBV3-1/TRBV3-2,CASSQQERQPQHF,TGTGCCAGCAGCCAACAAGAGCGACAGCCCCAGCATTTT
NA,TRBJ1-5,NA,TRBV30,CAWTEVEGSQPQHF,TGTGCCTGGACAGAGGTGGAGGGCAGTCAGCCCCAGCATTTT
NA,TRBJ2-5,TRBD2,TRBV11-2,CASSLELAGVVTQYF,TGTGCCAGCAGCTTAGAACTAGCGGGAGTTGTGACCCAGTACTTC
NA,TRBJ2-5,NA,TRBV19,CASSSRGGEETQYF,TGTGCCAGTAGCAGCAGAGGGGGGGAAGAGACCCAGTACTTC
NA,TRBJ2-7,TRBD2,TRBV28,CASSLQPGTSGAYEQYF,TGTGCCAGCAGTTTACAGCCCGGGACTAGCGGGGCCTACGAGCAGTACTTC
NA,TRBJ2-2,NA,TRBV30,CAWSEGVTGELFF,TGTGCCTGGAGTGAGGGGGTCACCGGGGAGCTGTTTTTT
once,TRBJ2-3,NA,TRBV19,CASTPSLPVQADTQYF,TGTGCCAGTACCCCTTCCCTCCCCGTACAGGCAGATACGCAGTATTTT
NA,TRBJ1-3,NA,TRBV29-1,CSVEGLSGNTIYF,TGCAGCGTTGAAGGGCTCTCTGGAAACACCATATATTTT
NA,TRBJ1-3,NA,TRBV27,CASSLQGFGNTIYF,TGTGCCAGCAGTTTACAGGGATTCGGAAACACCATATATTTT
once,TRBJ2-7,NA,TRBV2,CASTPGGRHEQYF,TGTGCCAGCACACCCGGGGGGCGCCACGAGCAGTACTTC
NA,TRBJ2-5,TRBD2,TRBV18,CASSSGRAETQYF,TGTGCCAGCTCTAGCGGGAGGGCAGAGACCCAGTACTTC
NA,TRBJ1-1,TRBD1,TRBV3-1/TRBV3-2,CASSQDRGRFRAFF,TGTGCCAGCAGCCAAGACAGGGGGCGATTTCGAGCTTTCTTT
NA,TRBJ2-7,TRBD1,TRBV11-1,CASRLDRGLGEQYF,TGTGCCAGCCGGCTGGACAGGGGGCTGGGGGAGCAGTACTTC
once,TRBJ1-1,NA,TRBV6-5,CASSYLGDTEAFF,TGTGCCAGCAGCTACCTGGGAGACACTGAAGCTTTCTTT
NA,TRBJ2-3,TRBD2,TRBV7-9,CASSLVASGADTQYF,TGTGCCAGCAGCTTAGTGGCTAGCGGGGCAGATACGCAGTATTTT
NA,TRBJ1-2,NA,TRBV9,CASSPGDLANYGYTF,TGTGCCAGCAGCCCCGGGGACTTAGCTAACTATGGCTACACCTTC
NA,TRBJ2-7,TRBD2,TRBV7-9,CASSPRTSGSHEQYF,TGTGCCAGCAGCCCTCGGACTAGCGGGAGTCACGAGCAGTACTTC
NA,TRBJ1-1,NA,TRBV11-2,CASSPAQGTTEAFF,TGTGCCAGCAGCCCGGCGCAGGGCACCACTGAAGCTTTCTTT
few,TRBJ2-7,NA,TRBV7-2,CASSLWMEQYEQYF,TGTGCCAGCAGCTTATGGATGGAGCAGTACGAGCAGTACTTC
once,TRBJ2-3,TRBD2,TRBV6-5,CASRETSGFTDTQYF,TGTGCCAGCAGGGAGACTAGCGGCTTCACAGATACGCAGTATTTT